This T cell receptor beta chain comes out of a study of T cell repertoires in aging, cancer and after chemotherapy. Amplification of TCR beta used genomic DNA extracted from peripheral blood. TRB rearrangements spanning V, D and J were amplified using mixed TRB-A/B primers. TCRdb reanalysed the multiplex PCR reads using MiXCR and keeps one entry per CDR3 protein. Among thousands of distinct CDR3 sequences listed, around two fifths were seen once. Germline CDR1 MNHEY, CDR2 SVGAGI. CDR3 length: 14 amino acids. The V and J ends lost 6 bases and 7 bases respectively, with 19 bases between them. The chain joins TRBV6-5 to TRBJ2-7, with a weak D call TRBD1 (6 bases). Sequenced sample: blood. The TCR was taken from a human donor in good health. The CDR3 spells CASRTGLTTKEQYF. The CDR3 DNA sequence: TGTGCCAGCAGGACAGGATTGACTACGAAGGAGCAGTACTTC.